Detailed here is one TCR beta chain. The antigen this receptor binds is unknown. No much larger clonotype is one base removed from it; base qualities were not supplied. The germline V gene gives CDR1 as SQVTM and CDR2 as ANQGSEA. Trimming accounts for 3 bases at V and 7 bases at J, while the number of junction bases matched to no gene is 11. The CDR3 has 15 amino acids, counting the end cysteine and phenylalanine. Only the CDR3 portion is preserved as DNA: 45 bases, with reading frame beginning at the first base. This sample stems from a study of blood T cell repertoires in COVID-19 (dated by TCRdb to 2020 to 2021). Regarding the study in general: Samples from collaborators originated in the United States, Italy and Spain and spanned both the acute and convalescent phases of COVID-19. The repertoires were released in a freely available public database meant as a resource for research on the immune response to SARS-CoV-2. Where available, HLA class I and class II types were taken from metadata supplied by the sample provider and were not determined by assay-based typing. A de-identified subject ID, COVID-19 status, age in years and sex were almost always included in the sample metadata. The material from the prospective study consisted of cDNA or gDNA derived from T cells, B-cell-depleted T cells, or PBMCs. The dataset comprised deeply sampled blood TCRbeta repertoires from subjects exposed to, actively infected with, or recovered from COVID-19. The samples were drawn from two sources: the first 160 participants of the ongoing ImmuneRACE study, and 950 to 1,500 subjects contributed by 6 global collaborators. Overall results and qualifications from the work: The quantity of clinical and demographic metadata differed by source and by participant and was supplied without curation.

TCRbeta CDR3 regions were amplified from genomic DNA using the immunoSEQ Assay, a bias-controlled multiplex PCR. In the original analysis: Nucleated cell counts per sample were estimated from amplification of reference gene primers within the assay. Sequence reads were collapsed and filtered to measure the absolute abundance of every unique TCRbeta CDR3 rearrangement. Productive Simpson clonality was computed per sample as the square root of Simpson's diversity index over productive rearrangements. The table comes from immuneACCESS by way of TCRdb, which keeps in-frame sequences with V and J called. Part of the clones is missing from these tables; in studies checked, under half for an unresolved V gene and the rest for unknown reasons. For V, J and clone size, that table is used; D and trimming come from the DNA. For this sample the table gives tens of thousands of clones, of which 70% to 80% were detected only once. Around a sixth of the sample is held by the ten biggest clonotypes.

Collaborating institutions collected whole blood in K2EDTA tubes following their own protocols. Collaborator samples were shipped for TCRbeta analysis as frozen whole blood, isolated PBMCs, or DNA extracted from either sample type. The V and J genes are TRBV29-1 and TRBJ2-1, and 8 junction bases match TRBD1. The receptor was isolated from an older man with active or convalescent COVID-19. Sequencing was performed on peripheral blood. The CDR3 corresponds to CSVEGSWTGRNEQFF. The bases read TGCAGCGTTGAGGGTAGTTGGACAGGGCGGAATGAGCAGTTCTTC.